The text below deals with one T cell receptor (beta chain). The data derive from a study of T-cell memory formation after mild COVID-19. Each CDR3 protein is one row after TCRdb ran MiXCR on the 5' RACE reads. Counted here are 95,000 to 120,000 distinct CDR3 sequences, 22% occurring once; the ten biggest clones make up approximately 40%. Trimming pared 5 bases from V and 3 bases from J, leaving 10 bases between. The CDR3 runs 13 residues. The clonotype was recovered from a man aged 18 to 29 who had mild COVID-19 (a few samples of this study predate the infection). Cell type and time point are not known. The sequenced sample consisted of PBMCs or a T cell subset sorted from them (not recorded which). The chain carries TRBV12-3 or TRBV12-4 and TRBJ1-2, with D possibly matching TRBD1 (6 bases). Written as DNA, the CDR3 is TGTGCCAGCAGTCCCAGGGGTTACTATGGCTACACCTTC. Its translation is CASSPRGYYGYTF.